One sample yielded the 30 T cell receptor beta chains listed below, sequenced in a study of blood T cells in healthy people across ages. The second PCR ran about 6 to 12 cycles with a sample-barcoded 5' primer and J-beta primers. Using its own MiXCR run on the 5' RACE reads, TCRdb lists one record per CDR3 protein. The data hold hundreds of thousands of distinct CDR3 sequences, with around 34% observed a single time. The sequenced material came from blood. These receptors were collected from a man aged 18 to 29 in good health.

Only a few counts were recorded for this clonotype. This sequence may be a read error, since a much larger clone differs from it by one base. The chain carries TRBV5-6 and TRBJ2-3, with D uncertain. The V gene's germline CDR1 is SGHDT and CDR2 YYEEEE. V dropped 4 bases and J dropped 2 bases, with 17 bases sitting between them. CDR3 length equals 16 residues. The CDR3 region has the DNA TGTGCCAGCAGCCGGTACGTTGCCCCTAACACAGATACGCAGTATTTT. This codes for CASSRYVAPNTDTQYF.

J is TRBJ2-3 and V is TRBV12-5, with D tentatively TRBD2 (7 bases). This CDR3 spans 15 amino acids. Germline V lookup: CDR1 LGHNT, CDR2 FRNRAP. V was clipped by 7 bases and J by 2 bases, with 16 bases between them. The DNA for the CDR3 is TGTGCTAGTGACCCGAGGGGGGGAAACACAGATACGCAGTATTTT. Translation gives CASDPRGGNTDTQYF.

The V call is TRBV4-1, the J call TRBJ2-2; 13 bases map to TRBD2. After removal of 4 bases from V and 6 bases from J, the junction contained 14 bases not matched to a gene. The CDR3 extends over 19 amino acids. CDR1 MGHRA and CDR2 YSYEKL come from the germline V gene. The CDR3 is CASSRLMGLAGIESGELFF. The CDR3, as DNA: TGCGCCAGCAGCCGGTTAATGGGACTAGCGGGGATTGAGTCCGGGGAGCTGTTTTTT.

The chain employs TRBV20-1 and TRBJ2-7; 9 positions match TRBD2. The CDR3 extends over 13 amino acids. Germline CDR1 and CDR2: DFQATT and SNEGSKA (reference sequence). The ends lost 6 bases at V and 1 base at J; junction bases unmatched: 4. CDR3 DNA sequence: TGCAGTGCCCCAGCGGGGGGATCCTACGAGCAGTACTTC. Amino acid sequence: CSAPAGGSYEQYF.

The sample holds a few counts of this clonotype. The chain recombines TRBV12-3 or TRBV12-4 with TRBJ1-5; 8 bases align to TRBD1. The trim removed 6 bases at V and 4 bases at J, leaving 5 bases unmatched. The CDR3 sequence is 14 residues long. CDR3 sequence: CASSRDRINQPQHF. CDR3 coding DNA: TGTGCCAGCAGCCGGGACAGGATAAATCAGCCCCAGCATTTT.

The CDR3 sequence is CASSQDGGTGITGELFF. The CDR3 nucleotides read TGTGCCAGCAGCCAAGACGGCGGGACAGGGATAACCGGGGAGCTGTTTTTT. The chain recombines TRBV4-2 with TRBJ2-2, with TRBD1 matching over 9 bases. CDR3 length: 17 residues. Trimming cost V 0 bases and J 5 bases; bases outside gene matches: 7. The V gene's germline CDR1 is LGHNA and CDR2 YNFKEQ.

The chain has TRBV7-2 and TRBJ1-1; D gene unclear. CDR1 is SGHTA and CDR2 is FQGNSA in the germline V gene. This CDR3 is built from 13 residues. Trimming stripped 0 bases from V and 3 bases from J, with 5 bases between. The DNA of the CDR3 is TGTGCCAGCAGCTTAGCAGGATACACTGAAGCTTTCTTT. This sequence encodes CASSLAGYTEAFF.

This clonotype was counted many times. This chain joins TRBV6-2 or TRBV6-3 and TRBJ1-5; D is undetermined. Trimming removed 3 bases from V and 13 bases from J, with 13 bases in between. Germline V gives CDR1 MNHEY, CDR2 SVGEGT. CDR3 size: 12 residues. The CDR3 protein is CASSYADPPQHF. CDR3 DNA: TGTGCCAGCAGTTATGCCGATCCACCGCAGCATTTT.

This clonotype was seen many times. The chain combines TRBV20-1 with TRBJ2-7, with TRBD1 matching over 9 bases. Germline V gene data show CDR1 as DFQATT and CDR2 as SNEGSKA (reference sequence). Germline trimming cut 5 bases from V and 3 bases from J; bases unmatched to any gene: 5. The CDR3 has 13 residues. The CDR3 DNA reads as TGCAGTGCTGGAACGGGACAGGGCTACGAGCAGTACTTC. Translated, it gives CSAGTGQGYEQYF.

The chain employs TRBV20-1 and TRBJ1-1; D not resolved. This CDR3 has 13 amino acids. From germline, CDR1 is DFQATT and CDR2 SNEGSKA (reference sequence). With 1 base removed from V and 0 bases from J, the gap between germline ends came to 6 bases. Here the CDR3 DNA reads TGCAGTGCTAGAGCCCTGGTGAACACTGAAGCTTTCTTT. Protein sequence: CSARALVNTEAFF.

This chain links TRBV6-2 or TRBV6-3 with TRBJ2-1, with D perhaps TRBD2 (6 bases). Germline CDR1 and CDR2: MNHEY and SVGEGT. The V end was cut by 6 bases, the J end by 9 bases, with 30 bases between. The CDR3 extends over 18 amino acids. The chain's CDR3 is CASRPGSGGRHGVGEQFF. The DNA for the CDR3 is TGTGCCAGCAGACCCGGCTCTGGAGGGAGACATGGAGTAGGTGAGCAGTTCTTC.

In this sample, this clonotype turned up a few times. In DNA, the CDR3 is TGTGCCAGCAGTTCGCCGACAGGGACATACGAGCAGTACTTC. It yields the protein CASSSPTGTYEQYF. The chain links TRBV27 to TRBJ2-7; TRBD1 matches 7 bases. The junction had 7 bases not matched to a gene; V was cut back by 4 bases and J by 4 bases. The CDR3 sequence is 14 residues long. From germline, CDR1 is MNHEY and CDR2 SMNVEV (reference sequence).

This clonotype was seen more than once but under ten times. The CDR3 sequence is CSAPSGGAQTDTQYF. The CDR3 region has the DNA TGCAGTGCTCCTAGCGGGGGGGCCCAAACAGATACGCAGTATTTT. The gene calls are TRBV20-1 and TRBJ2-3; 12 bases are shared with TRBD2. Germline values: CDR1 DFQATT, CDR2 SNEGSKA (reference sequence). CDR3 length: 15 residues. V lost 5 bases, J lost 3 bases, and 6 bases stayed unmatched.

This rearrangement joins TRBV9 to TRBJ2-6; D may be TRBD1 or TRBD2 (5 bases each). Trimming stripped 0 bases from V and 5 bases from J, with 12 bases between. CDR3 length: 16 residues. Germline-derived CDR1 and CDR2 are SGDLS and YYNGEE. The chain's CDR3 is CASSVVGGRRANVLTF. DNA of the CDR3: TGTGCCAGCAGCGTAGTTGGGGGTAGGAGGGCCAACGTCCTGACTTTC.

This chain links TRBV7-2 with TRBJ2-1; D is unresolved. The V and J ends lost 1 base and 3 bases respectively, with 13 bases between them. Per germline, CDR1 SGHTA and CDR2 FQGNSA. This CDR3 is 16 amino acids long. CDR3 coding DNA: TGTGCCAGCAGCTTAGAAGTAGGGCTGCTCTACAATGAGCAGTTCTTC. This sequence encodes CASSLEVGLLYNEQFF.

This clonotype came up many times. V usage is TRBV29-1 and J usage is TRBJ2-7, with D possibly matching TRBD2 (5 bases). The V gene's germline CDR1 is SQVTM and CDR2 ANQGSEA. Trimming stripped 6 bases from V and 0 bases from J, with 9 bases between. This CDR3 region has 12 residues. The CDR3: CSVGGGSYEQYF. The CDR3 DNA reads as TGCAGCGTCGGCGGAGGCTCCTACGAGCAGTACTTC.

This rearrangement joins TRBV9 to TRBJ1-5, with TRBD1 matching over 9 bases. The length of the CDR3 is 16 residues. Germline CDR1 SGDLS, CDR2 YYNGEE. J lost 1 base, V lost 3 bases, and 5 bases had no gene match. The CDR3 sequence is CASSEGDRESNQPQHF. The CDR3 DNA reads as TGTGCCAGCAGCGAGGGGGACAGGGAAAGCAATCAGCCCCAGCATTTT.

The chain links TRBV29-1 to TRBJ2-5; D might be TRBD1 or TRBD2, each matching 6 bases. This CDR3 comprises 13 residues. Germline V CDR1 and CDR2: SQVTM, ANQGSEA. The V and J ends lost 7 bases and 1 base respectively, with 13 bases between them. CDR3 DNA: TGCAGCGCTGGGTCGGGGGCCCAAGAGACCCAGTACTTC. Amino acids: CSAGSGAQETQYF. Full variable domain (remainder filled in from reference TRBV29-1 and TRBJ2-5): SAVISQKPSRDICQRGTSLTIQCQVDSQVTMMFWYRQQPGQSLTLIATANQGSEATYESGFVIDKFPISRPNLTFSTLTVSNMSPEDSSIYLCSAGSGAQETQYFGPGTRLLVL.

This clonotype was detected a few times. This sequence joins TRBV4-3 and TRBJ2-3, with D hard to call. CDR1 and CDR2 from the germline V gene are LGHNA and YSLEER. Trimming shortened V by 1 base and J by 2 bases, and 7 bases separated the two germline ends. The CDR3 runs to 14 residues. The CDR3 region has the DNA TGCGCCAGCAGCCAAGGCCTAGTCACAGATACGCAGTATTTT. Its translation: CASSQGLVTDTQYF.

This clonotype occurred many times. This chain connects TRBV20-1 to TRBJ2-5; TRBD1 or TRBD2 may be the D gene (5 bases each). Per the germline V gene, CDR1 is DFQATT and CDR2 is SNEGSKA (reference sequence). The V end was cut by 3 bases, the J end by 5 bases, with 13 bases between. The CDR3 length is 13 residues. CDR3 residues: CSASQVGTETQYF. Written as DNA, the CDR3 is TGCAGTGCTAGCCAGGTTGGGACGGAGACCCAGTACTTC.

The chain employs TRBV6-6 and TRBJ2-1; TRBD2 agrees at 12 bases. The CDR3 loop spans 14 amino acids. Germline loops: CDR1 MNHNY, CDR2 SVGAGI (reference sequence). V shed 7 bases and J 5 bases; nucleotides not matched to a gene: 3. This chain's CDR3 is CASTRLAGDNEQFF. In DNA, the CDR3 is TGTGCCAGCACCAGACTAGCGGGGGACAATGAGCAGTTCTTC.

As for this clonotype: Here the CDR3 omits its conserved ending phenylalanine or tryptophan, so a read error is the likely source. The chain has TRBV7-7 and TRBJ2-1, with D tentatively TRBD1 (5 bases). CDR3 size: 13 residues. Germline CDR1 and CDR2: SSHAT and FNYEAQ (reference sequence). CDR3 in amino acids: CASSLGASDEQFL. Here the CDR3 DNA reads TGTGCTAGCAGCTTAGGGGCATCGGATGAGCAGTTCTTA.

CDR3 amino acids: CASTKVGGGRYNEQYF. The DNA of the CDR3 is TGTGCCAGCACCAAGGTGGGGGGGGGACGGTACAATGAGCAGTACTTC. V gene TRBV9 combines with J gene TRBJ2-1, with TRBD2 matching 7 bases. The better agreement between TRBJ2-7 and the DNA end casts doubt on the J call. This CDR3 has 16 amino acids. CDR1 is SGDLS, CDR2 YYNGEE, per germline.

The chain joins TRBV29-1 to TRBJ2-7, with 7 bases identical to TRBD1. CDR1 and CDR2 (germline): SQVTM, ANQGSEA. The junction had 10 bases not matched to a gene; V was cut back by 6 bases and J by 2 bases. The CDR3 loop spans 14 amino acids. Written as DNA, the CDR3 is TGCAGCGTCTTTGGACAGGCCGCTACCTACGAGCAGTACTTC. Translated, it gives CSVFGQAATYEQYF.

The chain combines TRBV5-5 with TRBJ1-2; D is undetermined. CDR1 is SGHKS and CDR2 is YYEKEE in the germline V gene (reference sequence). Trimming took 4 bases from V and 5 from J, leaving 12 bases between them. This CDR3 comprises 13 residues. CDR3 sequence reads: CASSPRVPYGYTF. CDR3 DNA sequence: TGTGCCAGCAGCCCCAGAGTCCCATATGGCTACACCTTC.

This clonotype was seen only a few times. The rearrangement joins TRBV12-5 to TRBJ2-3, with D perhaps matching TRBD1 (5 bases). From germline, CDR1 is LGHNT and CDR2 FRNRAP. The CDR3 runs to 16 residues. The germline V and J ends were trimmed by 6 bases and 2 bases, with 18 bases remaining between them. CDR3 sequence reads: CASGPVGQGHTDTQYF. The DNA for the CDR3 is TGTGCTAGTGGCCCTGTGGGGCAGGGTCACACAGATACGCAGTATTTT. Drawing the rest from reference TRBV12-5 and TRBJ2-3, the complete variable domain is DARVTQTPRHKVTEMGQEVTMRCQPILGHNTVFWYRQTMMQGLELLAYFRNRAPLDDSGMPKDRFSAEMPDATLATLKIQPSEPRDSAVYFCASGPVGQGHTDTQYFGPGTRLTVL.

V usage is TRBV12-3 or TRBV12-4 and J usage is TRBJ2-7; 9 nucleotides match TRBD2. The CDR3 runs 15 residues. V lost 5 bases and J lost 7; bases outside the gene matches: 12. CDR3 amino acids: CASSPARGGGDEQYF. CDR3 DNA sequence: TGTGCCAGCAGTCCCGCGCGGGGGGGCGGCGATGAGCAGTACTTC.

With regard to this clonotype: This may come from a read error, since a much larger clone is one base off. The chain couples TRBV7-8 to TRBJ2-5, with D possibly TRBD1 on 6 matching bases. The CDR3 length is 18 residues. The germline V and J ends were trimmed by 2 bases and 7 bases, with 26 bases remaining between them. Germline values: CDR1 SGHVS, CDR2 FQNEAQ. The CDR3 nucleotides are TGTGCCAGCAGCTTACGTAGGCCCCTGGACAGAGAGGGAGCGACCCAGTACTTC. Protein product: CASSLRRPLDREGATQYF. Using reference TRBV7-8 and TRBJ2-5 for the parts outside the CDR3, the full variable domain is GAGVSQSPRYKVAKRGQDVALRCDPISGHVSLFWYQQALGQGPEFLTYFQNEAQLDKSGLPSDRFFAERPEGSVSTLKIQRTQQEDSAVYLCASSLRRPLDREGATQYFGPGTRLLVL.

This clonotype was observed a few times. The V and J genes are TRBV25-1 and TRBJ2-3; D not certain. This CDR3 comprises 15 residues. With 0 bases removed from V and 2 bases from J, the gap between germline ends came to 9 bases. From germline, CDR1 is MGHDK and CDR2 SYGVNS. The CDR3 DNA follows: TGTGCCAGCAGTGAATATGGGCCGGTCACAGATACGCAGTATTTT. The encoded protein is CASSEYGPVTDTQYF.

This chain connects TRBV7-9 to TRBJ1-6, with D tentatively TRBD1 (5 bases). The CDR3 is 16 amino acids. Germline CDR1 SEHNR, CDR2 FQNEAQ (reference sequence). The germline V and J ends were trimmed by 5 bases and 6 bases, with 17 bases remaining between them. The CDR3 here is CASSSHLTEINSPLHF. CDR3 coding DNA: TGTGCCAGCAGCAGTCACTTGACAGAGATTAATTCACCCCTCCACTTT.